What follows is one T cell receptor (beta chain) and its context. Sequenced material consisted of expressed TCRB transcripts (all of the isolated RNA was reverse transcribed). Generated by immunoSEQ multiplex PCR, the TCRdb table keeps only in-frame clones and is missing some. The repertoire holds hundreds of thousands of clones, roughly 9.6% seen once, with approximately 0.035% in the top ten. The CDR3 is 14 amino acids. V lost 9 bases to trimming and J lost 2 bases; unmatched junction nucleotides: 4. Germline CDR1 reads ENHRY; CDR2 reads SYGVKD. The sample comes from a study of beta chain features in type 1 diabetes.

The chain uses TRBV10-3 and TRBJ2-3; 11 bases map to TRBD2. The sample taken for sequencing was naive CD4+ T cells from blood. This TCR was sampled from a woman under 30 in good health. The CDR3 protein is CAIYSGGDTDTQYF. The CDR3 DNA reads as TGTGCCATATATAGCGGGGGGGACACAGATACGCAGTATTTT.